Below, one TCR beta chain is given with its context. Its antigen is still unknown. An end of the junction differs from the germline gene, which may be a read error. CDR3 and TCR beta VDJ profiling relied on genomic DNA as the template. From the reads, TCRdb called clonotypes with MiXCR, one entry per CDR3 protein. There are 400,000 to 500,000 distinct CDR3 sequences in the sample; 65% to 80% occur only once, and 4% lies in the top ten. The record originates from a study of CD8+CD57+ T cells in acquired aplastic anemia. Overall study results and limits: Simpson's diversity of CD8+ cells was not significantly different in patients compared with controls. Twenty-nine CD8+ CDR3 sequences were shared between patients and controls.

Germline V gene lookup returns CDR1 SGHVS and CDR2 FQNEAQ. The CDR3 consists of 16 residues. The TCR originated in a human donor in good health, serving as a control. The chain combines TRBV7-8 with TRBJ2-7, with D perhaps matching TRBD1 or TRBD2 (5 bases each). The sequenced material came from sorted CD4+, CD8+, or CD8+CD57+ T cells (not recorded which) from PBMCs. CDR3 in DNA: TGTGCCAGCAGCAACCCGGGACGCCTAAGCTCCTACAAGCAGTACTTC. This codes for CASSNPGRLSSYKQYF.